A selection of T cell receptor beta chains follows, all from one sample in a study of T cells in Graves' hyperthyroidism and ophthalmopathy. MiXCR was run by TCRdb on the multiplex PCR reads, yielding one entry per CDR3 protein. The sample contains about 510,000 distinct CDR3 sequences, 11% to 15% of which appear only once. Sequencing input: blood. The receptors here all came from a middle-aged woman with Graves' hyperthyroidism. CDR3s leave out the opening cysteine and the closing phenylalanine or tryptophan.

length	J	V	CDR3
13	TRBJ2-7	TRBV11-3	ASSQNGYGSYEQY
13	TRBJ1-1	TRBV14	ASSVQQGVGTEAF
12	TRBJ1-4	TRBV3-1	ASSSGTVNEKLF
14	TRBJ2-1	TRBV28	ASSLPASGGYNEQF
11	TRBJ2-1	TRBV7-3	ASSLTGNNEQF
13	TRBJ2-2	TRBV7-9	ASSSSRENTGELF
12	TRBJ2-7	TRBV11-2	ASSGLAGAYEQY
13	TRBJ2-2	TRBV27	ASSLYPEGTGELF
12	TRBJ1-1	TRBV6-1	ASSEPGPFEEAF
12	TRBJ2-1	TRBV20-1	SAFGPNAHNEQF
11	TRBJ1-2	TRBV28	ASSTWDGYGYT
11	TRBJ1-4	TRBV6-1	ASSEADREKLF
11	TRBJ2-5	TRBV19	ASSIGLKETQY
12	TRBJ2-1	TRBV12-3/TRBV12-4	ASRRTSGDNEQF
12	TRBJ2-2	TRBV10-2	ASSDGPDTGELF
12	TRBJ2-7	TRBV20-1	SARRVVSSYEQY
10	TRBJ2-7	TRBV20-1	SAGLGTYEQY
13	TRBJ2-1	TRBV9	ASSVGQEYYNEQF
14	TRBJ2-3	TRBV4-2	ASSQEGSGSADTQY
9	TRBJ1-1	TRBV2	ASGQNTEAF
13	TRBJ2-3	TRBV27	ASSLSAGLTDTQY
11	TRBJ2-7	TRBV6-2/TRBV6-3	ASSYGNSHEQY
11	TRBJ2-7	TRBV5-1	ASSLKADYEQY
14	TRBJ2-1	TRBV19	ASSIVGQNFPNEQF
15	TRBJ2-3	TRBV15	ATSRDGLDRGTDTQY
12	TRBJ2-7	TRBV7-2	ASSQSQGVGEQY
14	TRBJ1-1	TRBV5-1	ASSSGQGSMNTEAF
11	TRBJ2-7	TRBV5-1	ASSWEVDYEQY
12	TRBJ2-1	TRBV6-2/TRBV6-3	ASRLYSGYNEQF
13	TRBJ2-1	TRBV7-6	ASSLVGGATNEQF
12	TRBJ2-3	TRBV29-1	SVEVGSSTDTQY
12	TRBJ1-5	TRBV7-9	ASSGRDSNQPQH
13	TRBJ1-5	TRBV2	ASSEQGVSNQPQH
12	TRBJ2-3	TRBV2	ASSIAGALDTQY
15	TRBJ2-3	TRBV4-2	ASSERPPGVSTDTQY
10	TRBJ2-2	TRBV11-2	ASSLATGELF
12	TRBJ1-4	TRBV15	ATSNGQGGEKLF
13	TRBJ2-1	TRBV19	ASSPGLAEGSEQF
12	TRBJ2-1	TRBV29-1	SVPGLASYNEQF
14	TRBJ1-1	TRBV20-1	SARDPLTSGNTEAF
13	TRBJ2-3	TRBV27	ASSLSATVTDTQY
12	TRBJ1-4	TRBV4-1	ASSHRQGGEKLF
11	TRBJ1-5	TRBV20-1	SARKEVNQPQH